This TCR beta chain was retrieved from a study of blood T cell repertoires in COVID-19. Study overall: Spain, Italy and the United States supplied samples that represented acute and convalescent COVID-19.

V shed 3 bases, J shed 2 bases, and the junction held 12 bases outside the gene matches. Germline V gene data show CDR1 as LNHDA and CDR2 as SQIVND (reference sequence). This CDR3 contains 19 residues. Per the original methods: From reference gene primer amplification, estimates of nucleated cell counts were derived. Method: immunoSEQ multiplex PCR; TCRdb's copy keeps in-frame clones and lacks some. V and J calls and clone size are copied from that table; D and trimming were computed from the DNA. The sample carries 90,000 to 100,000 clones, over 70% recorded once. The sequenced sample consisted of peripheral blood. The chain combines TRBV19 with TRBJ2-3; 12 bases agree with TRBD2. The clonotype was recovered from a man between 60 and 75 years old with acute or convalescent COVID-19. This chain's CDR3 is CASSIPGRTSGVFTDTQYF. The DNA of the CDR3 is TGTGCCAGTAGTATCCCCGGCAGGACTAGCGGGGTATTCACAGATACGCAGTATTTT.